The clone carrying this T cell receptor beta chain occurred a few times. CDR1 and CDR2 from the germline V gene are SNHLY and FYNNEI. The CDR3 contains 14 residues. V lost 3 bases to trimming and J lost 0 bases, with 6 bases between them. These data come from a study of blood T cell repertoires in COVID-19. Overall study: The samples span acute and convalescent COVID-19 from the United States, Italy and Spain. T cells, B-cell-depleted T cells, or PBMCs provided the cDNA or gDNA that served as material.

Enrollees, about 18 to 95 years old, lived in about two dozen US areas. In Cohort 3, a recovered donor had either two negative PCRs, clearance, or symptom resolution. TCRdb's table, derived via immunoSEQ multiplex PCR, lists solely in-frame clones and lacks some. The sample shows approximately 300,000 clones, around 86% of them seen only once. The TCR comes from a man aged 25 to 45 who had recovered from COVID-19. Sample: PBMCs or T cells enriched from blood (not recorded which). The chain recombines TRBV2 with TRBJ1-5; no clear D gene. In nucleotides, the CDR3 is TGTGCCAGCAGTGATACAAATAGCAATCAGCCCCAGCATTTT. Its translation: CASSDTNSNQPQHF. The whole variable domain, remainder taken from reference TRBV2 and TRBJ1-5, is EPEVTQTPSHQVTQMGQEVILRCVPISNHLYFYWYRQILGQKVEFLVSFYNNEISEKSEIFDDQFSVERPDGSNFTLKIRSTKLEDSAMYFCASSDTNSNQPQHFGDGTRLSIL.